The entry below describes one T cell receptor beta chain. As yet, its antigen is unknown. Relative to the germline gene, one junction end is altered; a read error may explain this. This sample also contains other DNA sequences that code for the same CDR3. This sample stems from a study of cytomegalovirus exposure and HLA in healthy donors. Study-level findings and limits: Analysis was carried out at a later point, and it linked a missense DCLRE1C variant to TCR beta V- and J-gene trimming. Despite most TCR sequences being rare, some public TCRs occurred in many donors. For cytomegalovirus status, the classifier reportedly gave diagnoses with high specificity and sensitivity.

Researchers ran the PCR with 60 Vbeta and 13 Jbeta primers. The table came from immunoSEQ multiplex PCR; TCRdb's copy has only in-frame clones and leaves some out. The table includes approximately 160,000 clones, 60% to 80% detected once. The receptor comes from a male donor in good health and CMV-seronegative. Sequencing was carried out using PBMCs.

The CDR3 DNA follows: TGCGCCAGCAGCGGCCAAGGGGTTGGGGAGCAGTACTTC. Its protein product is CASSGQGVGEQYF. The chain recombines TRBV9 with TRBJ2-7; the D call may be TRBD1 or TRBD2 (5 bases each). This CDR3 is built from 13 residues. CDR1 SGDLS and CDR2 YYNGEE come from the germline V gene.